This is a list of T cell receptor beta chains from one sample in a study of CD8+CD57+ T cells in acquired aplastic anemia. TCRdb itself ran the reads through MiXCR, one entry per CDR3 protein. This sample carries some 240,000 distinct CDR3 sequences, almost 35% of them seen once, and the ten largest clones take 1% to 1.3%. The source material was sorted CD4+, CD8+, or CD8+CD57+ T cells (not recorded which) from PBMCs. These receptors all stem from a human donor in good health, serving as a control. CDR3s include the opening cysteine and the closing phenylalanine or tryptophan. Each record gives: J gene, D gene, V gene, clone size, CDR3 DNA, CDR3 protein. D genes are given only for firm matches. The size field is filled for only some rows; it gives once, few, many or a size class.

>TRBJ2-3|TRBD2|TRBV9|many
TGTGCCAGCAGCGTAGGGGGGACTAGCGCAGATACGCAGTATTTT
CASSVGGTSADTQYF
>TRBJ1-1|-|TRBV4-1|-
TGCGCCAGCCGGGACACAAGACTGAACACTGAAGCTTTCTTT
CASRDTRLNTEAFF
>TRBJ2-7|-|TRBV10-1|-
TGCGCCAGCAGTGATGGGGGGAATTCCTACGAGCAGTACTTC
CASSDGGNSYEQYF
>TRBJ1-5|-|TRBV6-1|many
TGTGCCAGCAGCTCGACCCCAGGACAGCCCCAGCATTTT
CASSSTPGQPQHF
>TRBJ2-3|-|TRBV2|-
TGTGCCAGCAGCCTTCTAGCCTCCAACGTGGGTACGCAGTATTTT
CASSLLASNVGTQYF
>TRBJ1-1|-|TRBV10-2|-
TGCGCCAGCAGTATGACACCGACGTACACTGAAGCTTTCTTT
CASSMTPTYTEAFF
>TRBJ2-7|TRBD2|TRBV25-1|-
TGTGCCAGTCTGCGGGGGTACGAGCAGTACTTC
CASLRGYEQYF
>TRBJ1-5|-|TRBV12-3/TRBV12-4|many
TGTGCCAGCAGCCCACTGTCTCACCAGCCCCAGCATTTT
CASSPLSHQPQHF
>TRBJ2-2|-|TRBV2|many
TGTGCCAGCAGGGACGACGGCGGGGAGCTGTTTTTT
CASRDDGGELFF
>TRBJ1-6|-|TRBV5-1|-
TGCGCCAGCAGCAAGACAGAGGGTTATAATTCACCCCTCCACTTT
CASSKTEGYNSPLHF
>TRBJ1-1|-|TRBV10-1|many
TGCGCCAGCAGTGAGTCGAGAATCGGGTTAGCAAGGACTGAAGCTTTCTTT
CASSESRIGLARTEAFF
>TRBJ1-2|-|TRBV6-1|few
TGTGCCAGCAGCGCCATCTCAGAATTCTATGGCTACACCTTC
CASSAISEFYGYTF
>TRBJ2-2|-|TRBV15|-
TGTGCCACCAGCAGCCCCTACACCGGGGAGCTGTTTTTT
CATSSPYTGELFF
>TRBJ1-5|-|TRBV2|once
TGTGCCAGCAGTGGACTTGACTACGAGCATTTT
CASSGLDYEHF
>TRBJ2-1|-|TRBV5-1|few
TGCGCCAGCAGCTTGGTTGTAGGGGCTGGGAAAAACAATGAGCAGTTCTTC
CASSLVVGAGKNNEQFF
>TRBJ2-3|TRBD1|TRBV24-1|-
TGTGCCACCAGTTGGAGACAGGGATCAGATACGCAGTATTTT
CATSWRQGSDTQYF
>TRBJ2-2|-|TRBV13|-
TGTGCCAGCAGCCTGTACCAGCTGTATAACACCGGGGAGCTGTTTTTT
CASSLYQLYNTGELFF
>TRBJ1-2|TRBD1|TRBV19|many
TGTGCCAGTAGACCCGGGACAGGGTCGTATGGCTACACCTTC
CASRPGTGSYGYTF
>TRBJ2-7|-|TRBV2|few
TGTGCCAGCAGAATGACAGGCATCTCCTACGAGCAGTACTTC
CASRMTGISYEQYF
>TRBJ2-1|TRBD2|TRBV20-1|-
TGCAGTTTTACTAGCGGAGCCCACAATGAGCAGTTCTTC
CSFTSGAHNEQFF
>TRBJ1-3|TRBD1|TRBV11-1|-
TGTGCCAGCAGCGAAATGTCTGGGACAGAAGGAAACACCATATATTTT
CASSEMSGTEGNTIYF
>TRBJ1-2|TRBD1|TRBV4-1|few
TGCGCCAGCAGCCAGCGTTGGGGATCCGGGACAGGGAAGTATGGCTACACCTTC
CASSQRWGSGTGKYGYTF
>TRBJ1-1|-|TRBV6-9|many
TGTGCCAGCAGTTATTCAGACAGTAACCCTGAAGCTTTCTTT
CASSYSDSNPEAFF
>TRBJ2-5|TRBD2|TRBV25-1|once
TGTGCCAGTAGTATAGCGGGGACTAGCGGGACGGAGACCCAGTACTTC
CASSIAGTSGTETQYF
>TRBJ2-2|TRBD1|TRBV7-9|many
TGTGCCAGCAGCCAGACAGGGACGAACACCGGGGAGCTGTTTTTT
CASSQTGTNTGELFF
>TRBJ2-1|-|TRBV11-2|many
TGTGCCAGCACCCCAGACAGGCACTACAATGAGCAGTTCTTC
CASTPDRHYNEQFF
>TRBJ2-5|TRBD2|TRBV10-3|few
TGTGCCATCAGTGACCGAGGTAGCGGGTCAAGAGAGACCCAGTACTTC
CAISDRGSGSRETQYF
>TRBJ2-3|-|TRBV7-9|once
TGTGCCAGCAGCTTCACCGGGACAGATACGCAGTATTTT
CASSFTGTDTQYF
>TRBJ2-6|-|TRBV7-3|many
TGTGCCAGCAGCGCAACAGGTGCTGGGGCCAACGTCCTGACTTTC
CASSATGAGANVLTF
>TRBJ2-5|TRBD1|TRBV19|many
TGTGCCAGTAGTCCCGGGACAGGGGCCGGGACCCAGTACTTC
CASSPGTGAGTQYF
>TRBJ2-3|-|TRBV29-1|many
TGCAGCGTTGAATCGGCGGGACACACAGATACGCAGTATTTT
CSVESAGHTDTQYF
>TRBJ1-3|TRBD1|TRBV7-9|-
TGTGCCAGCAGCGAGTCGACAGGGCCTGGAAACACCATATATTTT
CASSESTGPGNTIYF
>TRBJ1-2|-|TRBV19|few
TGTGCCAGTAGTCCTCCGACGCTCTATGGCTACACCTTC
CASSPPTLYGYTF
>TRBJ1-5|-|TRBV10-3|many
TGTGCCATTGGACAGTTCAATCAGCCCCAGCATTTT
CAIGQFNQPQHF
>TRBJ2-7|TRBD2|TRBV19|many
TGTGCCAGTAGTATAGCAGGTAGCGGGAGCTACGAGCAGTACTTC
CASSIAGSGSYEQYF
>TRBJ1-5|-|TRBV30|few
TGTGCCTGGAGTACCTCAAGGAGAGTTCCCAATCAGCCCCAGCATTTT
CAWSTSRRVPNQPQHF
>TRBJ1-2|-|TRBV5-1|few
TGCGCCAGCAGCTTACTCCAGGGGTCGAGTGATAGCTACACCTTC
CASSLLQGSSDSYTF
>TRBJ2-7|-|TRBV12-3/TRBV12-4|-
TGTGCCAGCACTAAAGGATCAAGCTCCCACGAGCAGTACTTC
CASTKGSSSHEQYF
>TRBJ2-7|-|TRBV20-1|many
TGCAGTGCTAGAGATTTTGGAACAGGGCACGAGCAGTACTTC
CSARDFGTGHEQYF
>TRBJ2-7|-|TRBV14|many
TGTGCCAGCAGCCGGGGAGGGGGCATGTACGAGCAGTACTTC
CASSRGGGMYEQYF
>TRBJ2-3|-|TRBV10-3|few
TGTGCCACCGAAGCGAGCGGCGGCACAGATACGCAGTATTTT
CATEASGGTDTQYF
>TRBJ1-1|-|TRBV7-9|many
TGTGCCAGCAGCTCCGTTCCCGGGACGGAGAACACTGAAGCTTTCTTT
CASSSVPGTENTEAFF
>TRBJ2-3|-|TRBV10-1|-
TGCGCCAGCAGTGAGTCTCGCCTCTTGGCAGATACGCAGTATTTT
CASSESRLLADTQYF
>TRBJ2-5|-|TRBV29-1|many
TGCAGCGTTGCGGCGTACCAAGAGACCCAGTACTTC
CSVAAYQETQYF
>TRBJ2-3|TRBD2|TRBV5-6|-
TGTGCCAGCAGCCCTACTAGCGGGGGGGCCGCTACGCAGTATTTT
CASSPTSGGAATQYF
>TRBJ1-5|-|TRBV19|many
TGTGCCAGTAGTTGGAGGGGGGATAACAATCAGCCCCAGCATTTT
CASSWRGDNNQPQHF
>TRBJ2-7|-|TRBV24-1|few
TGTGCCACCAGTGATCCGACATCTGAGCAGTACTTC
CATSDPTSEQYF
>TRBJ2-3|-|TRBV29-1|-
TGCAGCGTTGGGACCGTTGGGGGTACGCAGTACTTT
CSVGTVGGTQYF
>TRBJ2-3|-|TRBV12-3/TRBV12-4|many
TGTGCCAGCAGTCAAACAGGAGGGGGAGGAGATACGCAGTATTTT
CASSQTGGGGDTQYF
>TRBJ2-3|TRBD2|TRBV4-1|few
TGCGCCAGCAGCCAATACCTTCGACTAGCGGCTAGCACAGATACGCAGTATTTT
CASSQYLRLAASTDTQYF
>TRBJ1-2|-|TRBV5-1|-
TGCGCCAGCAGCCAAGTGTCACAAGACTATGGCCACACCTTC
CASSQVSQDYGHTF
>TRBJ2-1|TRBD2|TRBV27|few
TGTGCCATTCCGAGCGGGAGGGGTTTTACCTACAATGAGCAGTTCTTC
CAIPSGRGFTYNEQFF
>TRBJ2-7|TRBD1|TRBV7-2|-
TGTGCCAGCAGCTTAGGGCCCCCAGGCGACAGGGACCACGAGCAGTACTTC
CASSLGPPGDRDHEQYF
>TRBJ2-5|-|TRBV6-1|-
TGTGCCAGCAGTAATAGCGCGTACCAAGAGACCCAGTACTTC
CASSNSAYQETQYF
>TRBJ1-2|TRBD1|TRBV5-1|many
TGCGCCAGCAGCTTGGCCGGCAGGGGGAACTATGGCTACACCTTC
CASSLAGRGNYGYTF